Listed below are T cell receptor beta chains from one sample, sequenced in a study of monozygotic twins with inflammatory bowel disease. Using the 5' RACE reads, TCRdb records one entry per CDR3 protein without DNA. Its clone listing holds 440,000 or so distinct CDR3 sequences. Material for sequencing was blood. Receptors were obtained from a human donor with ulcerative colitis or Crohn's disease, or a healthy co-twin of an affected twin (not recorded which). CDR3s include the opening cysteine and the closing phenylalanine or tryptophan.

J gene,V gene,CDR3 protein
TRBJ1-2,TRBV12-3/TRBV12-4,CASSLVTGGKGNGYTF
TRBJ2-2,TRBV19,CASSSPGGLDTGELFF
TRBJ2-7,TRBV20-1,CSATSRGHSYEQYF
TRBJ2-7,TRBV5-1,CASRARGGGLAYEQYF
TRBJ2-5,TRBV15,CATSSGTGGPLHAETQYF
TRBJ2-7,TRBV5-6,CASSPEVNSYEQYF
TRBJ1-5,TRBV7-9,CASSMGAGTSSNQPQHF
TRBJ1-4,TRBV27,CASSSEGQSAFLTGEKLFF
TRBJ1-1,TRBV30,CAWASGVPNTEAFF
TRBJ2-1,TRBV15,CATSTGQGRSGRNEQFF
TRBJ2-1,TRBV6-6,CASRDRRYNEQFF
TRBJ1-2,TRBV7-2,CASSPTGTKIYGYTF
TRBJ2-7,TRBV29-1,CSVDIAGGGEQYF
TRBJ1-2,TRBV10-3,CAISDGHNGYTF
TRBJ1-6,TRBV3-1,CASSQVGSPLHF
TRBJ1-4,TRBV20-1,CSAVDRGDEKLFF
TRBJ2-6,TRBV29-1,CSVKKAGANVLTF
TRBJ2-1,TRBV24-1,CATSVPSGGPPAVQFF
TRBJ2-4,TRBV7-3,CASSLSSLSQGYIQYF
TRBJ2-5,TRBV10-3,CAISGGREETQYF
TRBJ2-1,TRBV2,CASSDTSGGVSYNEQFF
TRBJ2-7,TRBV20-1,CSARVGAYQTYEQYF
TRBJ2-5,TRBV19,CASSFGLAEETQYF
TRBJ2-5,TRBV18,CASSPRQLQETQYF
TRBJ1-5,TRBV5-1,CASSLEGQGNQPQHF
TRBJ2-2,TRBV5-1,CASSLDAGGTGELFF
TRBJ2-2,TRBV9,CASSVRDTTGTGELFF
TRBJ1-1,TRBV19,CASSISLRGRSEAFF
TRBJ1-1,TRBV4-1,CASSPPNTQVFTEAFF
TRBJ2-1,TRBV29-1,CSVARGANILYNEQFF
TRBJ2-3,TRBV30,CAWTVADTQYF
TRBJ2-3,TRBV12-3/TRBV12-4,CASSQSGGTDTQYF
TRBJ2-1,TRBV13,CASSRRETAGGPLNEQFF
TRBJ1-1,TRBV5-1,CASSRGWDTEAFF
TRBJ1-6,TRBV5-1,CASSFGAAGSNNSPLHF
TRBJ2-1,TRBV18,CASSPPGRGYNEQFF
TRBJ2-6,TRBV5-1,CASDPTGTGANVLTF
TRBJ2-1,TRBV4-3,CASSQDPASGVYNEQFF
TRBJ2-7,TRBV6-6,CASKTLSEQYF
TRBJ2-1,TRBV11-2,CASSLRTSGRVNEQFF
TRBJ2-7,TRBV5-1,CASSFEGDDEQYF
TRBJ1-3,TRBV28,CASRVPSSGNTIYF
TRBJ2-2,TRBV4-1,CASSDGLAGLNTGELFF
TRBJ2-2,TRBV7-9,CASTSTDYPNTGELFF
TRBJ2-2,TRBV21-1,CASSKDGSGTSNTGELFF
TRBJ2-1,TRBV4-3,CASSQIETGDQFF
TRBJ1-2,TRBV19,CASSSQANYGYTF
TRBJ1-5,TRBV20-1,CSAARGFGNQPQHF
TRBJ2-1,TRBV11-2,CASSLGPTNEQFF
TRBJ2-6,TRBV4-1,CASSQVPLRQGAWGGANVLTF
TRBJ1-5,TRBV20-1,CSASDEGAVSNQPQHF
TRBJ2-6,TRBV12-3/TRBV12-4,CASTPRISGANVLTF
TRBJ2-3,TRBV9,CASSVVGTGTVDTQYF